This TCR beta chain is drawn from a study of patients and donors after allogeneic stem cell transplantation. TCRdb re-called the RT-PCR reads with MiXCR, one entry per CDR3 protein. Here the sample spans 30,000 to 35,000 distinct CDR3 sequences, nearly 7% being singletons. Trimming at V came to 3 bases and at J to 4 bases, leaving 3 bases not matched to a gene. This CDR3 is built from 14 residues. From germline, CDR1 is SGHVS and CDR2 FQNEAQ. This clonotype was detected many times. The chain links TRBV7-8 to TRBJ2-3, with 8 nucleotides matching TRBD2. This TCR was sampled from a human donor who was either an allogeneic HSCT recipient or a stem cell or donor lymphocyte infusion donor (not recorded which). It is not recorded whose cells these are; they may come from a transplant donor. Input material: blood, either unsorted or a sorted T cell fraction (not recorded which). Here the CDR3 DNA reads TGTGCCAGCAGCTTCGGACTAGCACCAGATACGCAGTATTTT. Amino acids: CASSFGLAPDTQYF.